This is a list of T cell receptor beta chains from one sample in a study of regulatory T cells in long-lasting Graves disease. TCRdb itself ran the multiplex PCR reads through MiXCR, one entry per CDR3 protein. The sample has 650,000 to 850,000 distinct CDR3 sequences; about 32% are singletons. The input for sequencing was peripheral blood mononuclear cells (PBMCs), taken when the disease was refractory, from a patient treated with antithyroid drugs. Receptors were obtained from a female donor with Graves disease. Both conserved end residues are part of each CDR3. D genes are given only for firm matches. Clone size appears in some rows only: once, few, many, or a class for an expanded clone.

TRBJ2-7	-	TRBV20-1	-	TGCAGTGCTAGAGATCCTCGTTTGGAGCAGTACTTC	CSARDPRLEQYF
TRBJ1-1	-	TRBV12-3/TRBV12-4	-	TGTGCCAGCAGACCAGCACCGAACACTGAAGCTTTCTTT	CASRPAPNTEAFF
TRBJ2-6	TRBD1	TRBV29-1	-	TGCAGCGTTGCCCAGACAGGGGGCGGTGGGGCCAACGTCCTGACTTTC	CSVAQTGGGGANVLTF
TRBJ2-7	TRBD1	TRBV7-9	-	TGTGCCAGCAGCTGGGACAGGGATGAGGACGAGCAGTACTTC	CASSWDRDEDEQYF
TRBJ1-2	-	TRBV20-1	-	TGCAGTGCTTACTGGGCCTTTAACTATGGCTACACCTTC	CSAYWAFNYGYTF
TRBJ2-2	TRBD1	TRBV6-1	-	TGTGCCAGCAATCCCTACTCACAGGGGCCCGGGGAGCTGTTTTTT	CASNPYSQGPGELFF
TRBJ1-2	-	TRBV7-2	few	TGTGCCAGCAGCTTTAGAATGGGGCAGACCTACACCTTC	CASSFRMGQTYTF
TRBJ2-1	-	TRBV6-9	-	TGTGCCAGCAGTTACTCCCGACACAATGAGCAGTTCTTC	CASSYSRHNEQFF
TRBJ1-1	TRBD1	TRBV20-1	few	TGCAGTGCGGGCGGGGGACAGGGGGCATTGAACACTGAAGCTTTCTTT	CSAGGGQGALNTEAFF
TRBJ2-7	TRBD1	TRBV6-1	-	TGTGCCAGCACCCAAGACAGGGCCGACTACGAGCAGTACTTC	CASTQDRADYEQYF
TRBJ1-4	-	TRBV29-1	few	TGCAGCGTTGAAGGGCACACGGAGGGACGGCTTTTT	CSVEGHTEGRLF
TRBJ2-7	TRBD1	TRBV2	-	TGTGCCAGCACTCGGGACAGGAGCTCCTACGAGCAGTACTTC	CASTRDRSSYEQYF
TRBJ1-2	-	TRBV20-1	-	TGCAGTGCTAGAGATGAGGGGGAAGGCTACACCTTC	CSARDEGEGYTF
TRBJ2-7	TRBD2	TRBV6-1	few	TGTGCCAGCAGTGGAGTCATAGCGGGAGCCACTTATAAGCAGTACTTC	CASSGVIAGATYKQYF
TRBJ2-3	-	TRBV11-2	-	TGTGCCAGCAGCTTAGGGGGAGGAGCATCAGATACGCAGTATTTT	CASSLGGGASDTQYF
TRBJ2-5	TRBD1	TRBV10-3	few	TGTGCCAGCCTCGGGACAGACCAAGAGACCCAGTACTTC	CASLGTDQETQYF
TRBJ1-3	-	TRBV2	few	TGTGCCAGCAGGATGAGGGGAGGCGACTCTGGAAACACCATATATTTT	CASRMRGGDSGNTIYF
TRBJ2-1	-	TRBV6-4	-	TGTGCCAGCAGTGACTCCGCCGGGTCCTATACTGAGCAGTTCTTC	CASSDSAGSYTEQFF
TRBJ1-3	-	TRBV28	-	TGTGCCAGCAGTTTAGGCCCGAGCTCTGGAAACACCATATATTTT	CASSLGPSSGNTIYF
TRBJ1-4	TRBD1	TRBV7-8	few	TGTGCCAGCAGCTTAGTTGGGACAGGGGGACGGTTAGGTGAAAAACTGTTTTTT	CASSLVGTGGRLGEKLFF
TRBJ1-1	-	TRBV28	many	TGTGCCAGCAGGGGTAACACTGAAGCTTTCTTT	CASRGNTEAFF
TRBJ1-1	TRBD1	TRBV7-6	few	TGTGCCAGCAGCTTACGACCCCGGGACAGGGTGTTGGGGACTGAAGCTTTCTTT	CASSLRPRDRVLGTEAFF
TRBJ2-2	-	TRBV6-1	few	TGTGCCAGCAGTGGGGTACGAAGCGTATCGGGGAAAAACACCGGGGAGCTGTTTTTT	CASSGVRSVSGKNTGELFF
TRBJ2-7	-	TRBV11-2	many	TGTGCCAGCAGCCCTCGGGTAGGGATCTACGAGCAGTACTTC	CASSPRVGIYEQYF
TRBJ1-1	TRBD1	TRBV3-1	many	TGTGCCAGCAGCCAAGGTAGGGACAGGCCGAACACTGAAGCTTTCTTT	CASSQGRDRPNTEAFF
TRBJ2-7	-	TRBV2	few	TGTGCCAGCAGTGACAGGGGTACAAAGCAGTACTTC	CASSDRGTKQYF
TRBJ1-1	-	TRBV12-3/TRBV12-4	many	TGTGCCAGCAGTTCGGGTACTGAAGCTTTCTTT	CASSSGTEAFF
TRBJ1-1	TRBD1	TRBV6-1	once	TGTGCCAGCAGTCACCAAACCGGGACAGGGATGAACACTGAAGCTTCCTTT	CASSHQTGTGMNTEASF
TRBJ2-1	TRBD1	TRBV6-1	many	TGTGCCAGCAGGAAAAACCGGGACAGGGTTAGGAATGAGCAGTTCTTC	CASRKNRDRVRNEQFF
TRBJ2-3	TRBD2	TRBV11-2	-	TGTGCCAGCAGCCCCGGCCCGACTAGCGAAATCACAGATACGCAGTATTTT	CASSPGPTSEITDTQYF
TRBJ2-1	TRBD2	TRBV19	-	TGTGCCAGTAGTATACCTAGCGGGAGTAGGAATGAGCAGTTCTTC	CASSIPSGSRNEQFF
TRBJ2-5	TRBD2	TRBV28	many	TGTGCCAGCAGTTTGGGAGGGAACGCTGAGACCCAGTACTTC	CASSLGGNAETQYF
TRBJ1-1	-	TRBV3-1	few	TGTGCCAGCAGCCAAGGGGGAAGGCCGAACACTGAAGCTTTCTTT	CASSQGGRPNTEAFF
TRBJ2-3	TRBD2	TRBV20-1	-	TGCAGTGCTAGAGTGTCGGGAGGAGCCTCCGCAGATACGCAGTATTTT	CSARVSGGASADTQYF